Listed below are T cell receptor beta chains from one sample, sequenced in a study of CXCR3-negative and CXCR3-positive naive CD8 T cells. TCRdb re-called the 5' RACE reads and catalogs CDR3 proteins one per entry, DNA excluded. This sample's table has tens of thousands of distinct CDR3 sequences. Material: naive CXCR3+ CD8+ T cells from blood. These receptors all come from a human donor in good health. Some clones in this sample may be carry-over from other donors' samples. The CDR3 runs from the conserved cysteine through the conserved F or W. Fields, in order: J gene, V gene, CDR3 protein.

>TRBJ2-3|TRBV25-1
CASNWGDTQYF
>TRBJ2-1|TRBV7-9
CASSLPVSVSSYNEQFF
>TRBJ2-5|TRBV14
CASSPTSGSQETQYF
>TRBJ2-7|TRBV2
CASSVGGYSYEQYF
>TRBJ2-3|TRBV25-1
CASRWGTDTQYF
>TRBJ2-2|TRBV6-5
CASSYTGGNTGELFF
>TRBJ2-7|TRBV5-1
CASSDGVGEQYF
>TRBJ2-2|TRBV13
CASSLGGNTGELFF
>TRBJ1-6|TRBV6-2/TRBV6-3
CASSYLADDSPLHF
>TRBJ2-1|TRBV29-1
CSVERVGTTYNEQFF
>TRBJ2-1|TRBV6-5
CASSYRSHNEQFF
>TRBJ2-5|TRBV2
CASSPGQGRYQETQYF
>TRBJ2-7|TRBV27
CATISGGEQYF
>TRBJ2-7|TRBV29-1
CSVGESSYEQYF
>TRBJ2-1|TRBV6-2/TRBV6-3
CASSYSILAGGPTKEQFF
>TRBJ1-1|TRBV28
CASSLGEDTEAFF
>TRBJ1-2|TRBV6-6
CATTLGYGYTF
>TRBJ2-1|TRBV29-1
CSVEWTDYNEQFF
>TRBJ2-1|TRBV19
CASSKRPNEQFF
>TRBJ2-7|TRBV5-1
CASSLGGGDHYEQYF
>TRBJ1-6|TRBV28
CATAGTRINYNSPLHF
>TRBJ2-7|TRBV28
CASSYLQGGPYEQYF
>TRBJ2-7|TRBV7-9
CASSPGQGVNYEQYF
>TRBJ1-5|TRBV12-3/TRBV12-4
CASNQGGGPQHF
>TRBJ2-2|TRBV13
CASSHTTETANTGELFF
>TRBJ2-3|TRBV7-6
CASSLKRDGADTQYF
>TRBJ1-5|TRBV4-2
CASSQGSNPPQHF
>TRBJ2-2|TRBV6-2/TRBV6-3
CASNPRAGELFF
>TRBJ2-3|TRBV2
CASSERGITDTQYF
>TRBJ1-2|TRBV27
CASSAQAWSMYYTF
>TRBJ2-1|TRBV7-9
CASRSPGPTYNEQFF
>TRBJ2-3|TRBV20-1
CSARDGTSGTDTQYF
>TRBJ2-7|TRBV5-1
CASSSDRFYEQYF
>TRBJ1-1|TRBV19
CASSILGQINTEAFF
>TRBJ1-1|TRBV13
CASSTFTGEAFF
>TRBJ2-1|TRBV5-1
CASSLEGGSVIEQFF
>TRBJ2-3|TRBV21-1
CASSPPGPTGPDTQYF
>TRBJ2-7|TRBV6-6
CASSYSRTEFYEQYF
>TRBJ2-1|TRBV5-1
CASSVSGTLPYNEQFF
>TRBJ2-1|TRBV7-2
CASSFRLVGNNEQFF
>TRBJ2-1|TRBV3-1
CASSQAAGGLINEQFF
>TRBJ2-7|TRBV12-3/TRBV12-4
CASSLASGYEQYF
>TRBJ2-3|TRBV12-3/TRBV12-4
CASTRGRTDTQYF
>TRBJ1-1|TRBV25-1
CASSEYNEGGEAFF
>TRBJ2-1|TRBV11-1
CASSLPGGDEQFF
>TRBJ2-7|TRBV28
CASGGWGEQYF
>TRBJ2-2|TRBV29-1
CSVEGIERENTGELFF
>TRBJ2-7|TRBV6-5
CASSTTWRGITYEQYF
>TRBJ1-2|TRBV29-1
CSAPVQANYGYTF
>TRBJ2-3|TRBV4-2
CASSPWGSTDTQYF
>TRBJ1-4|TRBV11-1
CASSLIQRGGEEKLFF
>TRBJ1-1|TRBV12-3/TRBV12-4
CASSWGHMNTEAFF
>TRBJ2-2|TRBV6-4
CASSETSTGELFF
>TRBJ2-3|TRBV6-2/TRBV6-3
CASSYRRDTQYF
>TRBJ2-7|TRBV7-2
CASSRLTSGGAEQYF
>TRBJ2-1|TRBV12-3/TRBV12-4
CASSSPDRPYNEQFF
>TRBJ2-7|TRBV28
CASSLIYRAYEQYF
>TRBJ2-3|TRBV19
CASSQYTDTQYF